This is a list of T cell receptor beta chains from one sample in a study of blood T cell repertoires in COVID-19. The data were produced by immunoSEQ multiplex PCR, yet TCRdb's version contains in-frame clones alone and is incomplete. The data show roughly 140,000 clones, 80% to 90% seen once. The sequencing sample was made of peripheral blood. The receptor set was obtained from a woman in her sixties with COVID-19, enrolled during active disease. The CDR3 runs from the conserved cysteine through the conserved F or W. The D gene is left open where the match is weak. Clone size is not always given. Where it is, it says once, few, many or a class for expanded clones.

clone size | D gene | J gene | V gene | CDR3 DNA | CDR3 protein
. | TRBD2 | TRBJ2-2 | TRBV30 | TGTGCCTGGGGACCCTCGATAGTAGCGGGGGGTTTAACCGGGGAGCTGTTTTTT | CAWGPSIVAGGLTGELFF
. | . | TRBJ2-7 | TRBV28 | TGTGCCAGCAGTTTTACTTACGCCTACGAGCAGTACTTC | CASSFTYAYEQYF
. | . | TRBJ2-1 | TRBV19 | TGTGCCAGTAAGCCGGGACATAGCTCCTACAATGAGCAGTTCTTC | CASKPGHSSYNEQFF
. | TRBD1 | TRBJ2-1 | TRBV19 | TGTGCCAGTAGTATAGCCTGGGACAGCAATGAGCAGTTCTTC | CASSIAWDSNEQFF
. | . | TRBJ1-1 | TRBV4-1 | TGCGCCAGCAGCCCCCTGTTGTGGAACACTGAAGCTTTCTTT | CASSPLLWNTEAFF
. | . | TRBJ1-5 | TRBV28 | TGTGCCACCTGGGGGGGGGAGCAGCCCCAGCATTTT | CATWGGEQPQHF
. | . | TRBJ1-5 | TRBV7-8 | TGTGCCAGCAGTACTGGACAGCCCTATCAGCCCCAGCATTTT | CASSTGQPYQPQHF
. | . | TRBJ2-3 | TRBV9 | TGTGCCAGCAGCGTAGTGGCTAGCGGCACAGATACGCAGTATTTT | CASSVVASGTDTQYF
few | TRBD2 | TRBJ2-2 | TRBV10-3 | TGTGCCATCAGTGAGTCGAGGCGGGGGGGCACCGGGGAGCTGTTTTTT | CAISESRRGGTGELFF
. | TRBD1 | TRBJ2-5 | TRBV10-3 | TGTGCCATCCGCGACAGGGTTGAGGAGACCCAGTACTTC | CAIRDRVEETQYF
. | TRBD1 | TRBJ1-6 | TRBV9 | TGTGCCAGCAGCCCCTCGGGACAGGGATATAATTCACCCCTCCACTTT | CASSPSGQGYNSPLHF
. | . | TRBJ2-1 | TRBV5-6 | TGTGCCAGCAGTTCCCGACAGGTGCGACAGGATGAGCAGTTCTTC | CASSSRQVRQDEQFF
. | TRBD1 | TRBJ1-4 | TRBV6-6 | TGTGCCAGCAGTTACACCGGGACAGGGTATGAAAAACTGTTTTTT | CASSYTGTGYEKLFF
. | TRBD1 | TRBJ2-5 | TRBV7-2 | TGTGCCAGCAGCATGGACAGGGATTTCGCAGAGACCCAGTACTTC | CASSMDRDFAETQYF
once | TRBD1 | TRBJ1-5 | TRBV30 | TGTGCCGCGAACAAGCAGGGGGCTGGTCAGCCCCAGCATTTT | CAANKQGAGQPQHF
. | TRBD1 | TRBJ1-1 | TRBV9 | TGTGCCAGCAGCCCAGGGGGCGCGGGGATGAACACTGAAGCTTTCTTT | CASSPGGAGMNTEAFF
. | TRBD2 | TRBJ2-3 | TRBV7-9 | TGTGCCAGCAGCCCACTAGCGGGGGGGGAATGGGATACGCAGTATTTT | CASSPLAGGEWDTQYF
. | TRBD1 | TRBJ1-4 | TRBV27 | TGTGCCAGCAGTGTGGGGACAGGGGGCCTTAATGAAAAACTGTTTTTT | CASSVGTGGLNEKLFF
. | . | TRBJ1-5 | TRBV18 | TGTGCCAGCTCACCATTTGCAGGCGGGAATCAGCCCCAGCATTTT | CASSPFAGGNQPQHF
few | . | TRBJ2-2 | TRBV6-1 | TGTGCCAGCAGTGAAGTTGGCGGAATGAACACCGGGGAGCTGTTTTTT | CASSEVGGMNTGELFF
. | . | TRBJ1-3 | TRBV10-3 | TGTGCCATCAGCTCACAGGGTCCCATCTCTGGAAACACCATATATTTT | CAISSQGPISGNTIYF
once | TRBD1 | TRBJ2-2 | TRBV5-1 | TGCGCCAGCAGCTTGGAGGGACAGGGGGCCGGGGAGCTGTTTTTT | CASSLEGQGAGELFF
. | TRBD1 | TRBJ1-1 | TRBV12-3/TRBV12-4 | TGTGCCAGCAGAACAGGGGGCACCACTGAAGCTTTCTTT | CASRTGGTTEAFF
. | . | TRBJ2-7 | TRBV18 | TGTGCCAGCTCACCAGCCGGACAGCGATACGAGCAGTACTTC | CASSPAGQRYEQYF
. | TRBD2 | TRBJ2-3 | TRBV9 | TGTGCCAGCAGCGCAACTAGCGGGGGGCCCGAGTATTTT | CASSATSGGPEYF
. | TRBD2 | TRBJ2-7 | TRBV19 | TGTGCCAGTAGTCCTCCGGGACTAGATTCTGAGCAGTACTTC | CASSPPGLDSEQYF
. | TRBD1 | TRBJ1-1 | TRBV5-8 | TGTGCCAGCAGCGTGACAGGGGAGGGCACTGAAGCTTTCTTT | CASSVTGEGTEAFF
. | . | TRBJ1-2 | TRBV3-1/TRBV3-2 | TGTGCCAGCAGCCAATGGGCTCAGGGAAGTTATGGCTACACCTTC | CASSQWAQGSYGYTF
once | . | TRBJ2-1 | TRBV3-1/TRBV3-2 | TGTGCCAGCAGCCAAGCCTCTAGTGGAGAGCAGTTCTTC | CASSQASSGEQFF
. | . | TRBJ2-3 | TRBV6-4 | TGTGCCAGCAGTGCCTTGACAGGGGAGGGTACGCAGTATTTT | CASSALTGEGTQYF
few | TRBD1 | TRBJ1-6 | TRBV10-3 | TGTGCCATCAGTGCCACGACAGGGGGATTCGATTCACCCCTCCACTTT | CAISATTGGFDSPLHF
few | . | TRBJ2-2 | TRBV12-3/TRBV12-4 | TGTGCCAGCAGACAGAACACCGGGGAGCTGTTTTTT | CASRQNTGELFF
. | TRBD1 | TRBJ2-7 | TRBV4-2 | TGTGCCAGCAGAAGCACGGGACAGAGCTCCTACGAGCAGTACTTC | CASRSTGQSSYEQYF
. | . | TRBJ1-1 | TRBV7-3 | TGTGCCAGCAGCTTAGCCAGGGGCACTGAAGCTTTCTTT | CASSLARGTEAFF
. | . | TRBJ1-5 | TRBV5-5 | TGTGCCAGCAACAGGGTTGACGAGCCCCAGCATTTT | CASNRVDEPQHF
. | TRBD2 | TRBJ2-5 | TRBV28 | TGTGCCAGCGAAGCGGGGGGGCCTCCTAAAGAGACCCAGTACTTC | CASEAGGPPKETQYF
once | TRBD2 | TRBJ2-1 | TRBV6-2/TRBV6-3 | TGTGCCAGCAGCCGCGGACTAGCGGCCAAGTCCTACAATGAGCAGTTCTTC | CASSRGLAAKSYNEQFF
. | . | TRBJ2-1 | TRBV19 | TGTGCCAGTAGTATAGAGGCGCAGGCCCGATACAATGAGCAGTTCTTC | CASSIEAQARYNEQFF
. | TRBD2 | TRBJ2-2 | TRBV6-5 | TGTGCCAGCAGTTACGCGACTAGCGGGGCCGGGGAGCTGTTTTTT | CASSYATSGAGELFF
. | TRBD1 | TRBJ1-3 | TRBV2 | TGTGCCAGCCGGGACAGGGAAAGAAACACCATATATTTT | CASRDRERNTIYF
once | . | TRBJ2-7 | TRBV21-1 | TGTGCCAGCAGCCCAGCGGGAAACAGGGTCCACGAGCAGTACTTC | CASSPAGNRVHEQYF
. | . | TRBJ1-2 | TRBV7-8 | TGTGCCAGCATCCCACCCCCGGACAGAGAAACGGAATATGGCTACACCTTC | CASIPPPDRETEYGYTF
. | TRBD2 | TRBJ2-1 | TRBV19 | TGTGCCAGTAGTACTTCGACTAGCGGGGCCTACAATGAGCAGTTCTTC | CASSTSTSGAYNEQFF
. | TRBD2 | TRBJ2-3 | TRBV18 | TGTGCCAGCTCACCAACGCGAGGGACAGTGATAGCGGGGGACCATACGCAGTATTTT | CASSPTRGTVIAGDHTQYF
. | . | TRBJ1-1 | TRBV4-1 | TGCGCCAGCAGCCAGGGAGGGTGGGGGACTGAAGCTTTCTTT | CASSQGGWGTEAFF
few | TRBD1 | TRBJ1-4 | TRBV4-3 | TGCGCCAGCAGCCGCATACAGGGGACTAATGAAAAACTGTTTTTT | CASSRIQGTNEKLFF
. | TRBD1 | TRBJ1-2 | TRBV18 | TGTGCCAGCTCTGGGAGACAGGGGATGAACTATGGCTACACCTTC | CASSGRQGMNYGYTF
. | . | TRBJ1-2 | TRBV12-3/TRBV12-4 | TGTGCCAGCAGTTTAGAGACAGCTGGCTACACCTTC | CASSLETAGYTF